Below are 16 T cell receptor beta chains sequenced from a single sample in a study of control samples from healthy donors and cancer patients. Method: immunoSEQ multiplex PCR; TCRdb's copy keeps in-frame clones and lacks some. The data hold about 170,000 clones, with about nine tenths observed a single time. Sequenced material: blood. The receptors were sampled from a young woman in good health.

The chain employs TRBV27 and TRBJ1-6, with 9 positions matching TRBD1. Trimming cost V 6 bases and J 5 bases; bases outside gene matches: 5. The CDR3 consists of 15 residues. Germline V gene sequence: CDR1 MNHEY, CDR2 SMNVEV (reference sequence). The CDR3 DNA reads TGTGCCAGCAGATACAGGGGGCGGGATAATTCACCCCTCCACTTT. Protein sequence: CASRYRGRDNSPLHF.

This chain joins TRBV3-1 (or the pseudogene TRBV3-2) and TRBJ1-6; 9 bases agree with TRBD1. V shed 5 bases and J 9 bases; nucleotides not matched to a gene: 2. The germline CDR1 and CDR2 sequences are LGHDT and YNNKEL (reference sequence). The CDR3 is 13 residues long. CDR3 sequence (DNA): TGTGCCAGCAGCACAGGGGGCAGTTCACCCCTCCACTTT. This encodes CASSTGGSSPLHF.

The chain recombines TRBV5-1 with TRBJ1-1, with 8 bases aligning to TRBD1. V lost 2 bases and J lost 1; bases outside the gene matches: 7. Per germline, CDR1 SGHRS and CDR2 YFSETQ. The CDR3 length is 16 residues. The CDR3 region is CASSLATGAKNTEAFF. As DNA, the CDR3 is TGCGCCAGCAGCTTAGCGACAGGGGCAAAGAACACTGAAGCTTTCTTT.

The gene calls are TRBV6-5 and TRBJ1-2; D gene uncertain. Per the germline V gene, CDR1 is MNHEY and CDR2 is SVGAGI. The CDR3 is 12 residues long. V lost 5 bases to trimming and J lost 2 bases, with 6 bases between them. The CDR3: CASSTDNYGYTF. In nucleotides, the CDR3 is TGTGCCAGCAGTACGGACAACTATGGCTACACCTTC.

This chain links TRBV6-4 with TRBJ2-7, with D perhaps assigned TRBD1 or TRBD2 (6 bases each). The CDR3 totals 13 residues. V shed 2 bases and J shed 7 bases, with 12 bases lying between them. Germline V lookup: CDR1 MRHNA, CDR2 SNTAGT. In DNA form, the CDR3 reads TGTGCCAGCAGTGACGGGGGGCTCGGGGAGCAGTACTTC. Protein sequence: CASSDGGLGEQYF.

The chain links TRBV29-1 to TRBJ1-4; maybe TRBD1 (5 bases). This CDR3 spans 14 amino acids. Germline CDR1 is SQVTM and CDR2 is ANQGSEA. V lost 4 bases, J lost 4 bases, and 13 bases lay in between. The CDR3 here is CSVAQGPLNEKLFF. The CDR3, as DNA: TGCAGCGTTGCCCAGGGCCCCCTTAATGAAAAACTGTTTTTT.

This clone has just one count. V usage is TRBV3-1 (or the pseudogene TRBV3-2) and J usage is TRBJ2-7, with 10 nucleotides matching TRBD2. Germline-derived CDR1 and CDR2 are LGHDT and YNNKEL (reference sequence). After removal of 3 bases from V and 7 bases from J, the junction contained 9 bases not matched to a gene. The length of the CDR3 is 15 residues. Written as DNA, the CDR3 is TGTGCCAGCAGCCAGGCACTAGCGGGGAAGGGGGAGCAGTACTTC. Protein sequence: CASSQALAGKGEQYF.

This chain connects TRBV9 to TRBJ2-7; D is perhaps TRBD2 (5 bases). Germline lookup yields CDR1 SGDLS and CDR2 YYNGEE. There are 13 residues in the CDR3. Trimming left V 3 bases short and J 6 bases short, with 13 bases between. This CDR3 reads CASSERYSGEQYF. The DNA for the CDR3 is TGTGCCAGCAGCGAGCGGTATTCTGGCGAGCAGTACTTC.

This chain joins TRBV4-3 and TRBJ2-3; TRBD2 matches 11 bases. CDR3 length: 18 residues. Trimming removed 0 bases from V and 4 bases from J; junction bases left unmatched: 9. From germline, CDR1 is LGHNA and CDR2 YSLEER. The CDR3 reads CASSQDSPSGRHPDTQYF. The CDR3 nucleotides are TGCGCCAGCAGCCAAGATAGCCCTAGCGGGAGGCACCCAGATACGCAGTATTTT.

The chain couples TRBV27 to TRBJ1-5, with D possibly being TRBD1 (5 bases). The ends were cut back, 5 bases at V and 2 bases at J, with 13 bases in the middle. The CDR3 extends over 15 amino acids. Germline V gene sequence: CDR1 MNHEY, CDR2 SMNVEV (reference sequence). CDR3 sequence reads: CASSGRGAGNQPQHF. The CDR3, as DNA: TGTGCCAGCAGTGGGAGGGGCGCGGGCAATCAGCCCCAGCATTTT.

V and J are TRBV21-1 and TRBJ2-7; TRBD2, as called in the table, went unchecked against the DNA. TRBV21-1 constitutes a pseudogene. The CDR3 consists of 14 residues. The CDR3 loop is CASTPAGTSYEQYF. CDR3 bases: TGTGCCAGCACCCCTGCCGGGACTAGCTACGAGCAGTACTTC.

The chain links TRBV7-8 to TRBJ1-1; TRBD1 is a possible D gene (5 bases). This CDR3 has 13 amino acids. The V gene's germline CDR1 is SGHVS and CDR2 FQNEAQ. The germline V and J ends were trimmed by 1 base and 5 bases, with 8 bases remaining between them. In DNA form, the CDR3 reads TGTGCCAGCAGCTTAGACGGGGGGACTGAAGCTTTCTTT. Residues: CASSLDGGTEAFF.

The chain uses TRBV6-5 and TRBJ2-5; possible D gene TRBD2, 5 bases. The CDR3 is made up of 16 amino acids. Germline CDR1 and CDR2: MNHEY and SVGAGI. Trimming pared 0 bases from V and 1 base from J, leaving 12 bases between. The CDR3: CASSYSFLASQETQYF. In DNA, the CDR3 is TGTGCCAGCAGTTACTCGTTCCTAGCTTCCCAAGAGACCCAGTACTTC.

This clone occurred once. J is TRBJ1-6 and V is TRBV21-1; the D call in the table, TRBD1, was not verified against the DNA. TRBV21-1 has pseudogene status. The CDR3 runs to 17 residues. The CDR3 nucleotides are TGTGCCAGCAGCAAAGCGCAGGGTCGGTCCTATAATTCACCCCTCCACTTT. Its protein product is CASSKAQGRSYNSPLHF.

The V and J genes are TRBV11-1 and TRBJ2-7; either TRBD1 or TRBD2 may supply D (5 bases each). V lost 1 base and J 5 bases, leaving 6 bases between the germline ends. Germline V gene lookup returns CDR1 SGHAT and CDR2 FQDESV (reference sequence). CDR3 length: 12 amino acids. The CDR3 here is CASSLGDHEQYF. The CDR3 nucleotides read TGTGCCAGCAGCTTAGGGGACCACGAGCAGTACTTC. Complete variable domain (other parts from reference TRBV11-1 and TRBJ2-7): EAEVAQSPRYKITEKSQAVAFWCDPISGHATLYWYRQILGQGPELLVQFQDESVVDDSQLPKDRFSAERLKGVDSTLKIQPAELGDSAMYLCASSLGDHEQYFGPGTRLTVT.

This clone was recorded once. The chain recombines TRBV7-6 with TRBJ1-6, with TRBD1 identical over 7 bases. The CDR3 totals 14 residues. Per germline, CDR1 SGHVS and CDR2 FNYEAQ. The ends lost 1 base at V and 10 bases at J; junction bases unmatched: 4. The CDR3 bases are TGTGCCAGCAGCTTAGGCTCAGGGGGGTCACCCCTCCACTTT. Protein product: CASSLGSGGSPLHF.